This T cell receptor (beta chain) was captured by sequencing in a study of blood T cells in healthy people across ages. The CDR3 is 14 residues long. Germline V lookup: CDR1 SGHTA, CDR2 FQGNSA. V was pared by 5 bases and J by 1 base, with 9 bases between. Primers used in a second PCR of about 7 to 12 cycles were a sample-barcoded 5' primer and a J-beta primer mix. TCRdb redid the calling of the 5' RACE reads with MiXCR, one entry per CDR3 protein. The sample shows around 650,000 distinct CDR3 sequences, roughly 32% of them seen only once. The TCR originated in a woman older than 75 in good health. This chain connects TRBV7-2 to TRBJ2-4; D not certain. The specimen sequenced was blood. DNA for the CDR3: TGTGCCAGCAGCAACACGGATGCCAAAAACATTCAGTACTTC. Its protein product is CASSNTDAKNIQYF.